The clone carrying this TCR beta chain has a count of ten or more. Its antigen is undetermined. This entry belongs to a study of T cells in Graves' hyperthyroidism and ophthalmopathy. Whole-study findings and limits: Also found in blood were most expanded thyroid clonotypes above 0.001.

Hyperthyroidism patients were newly diagnosed, had disease duration under 2 months, and were aged 18 to 65 years. Any patient presenting with uncontrolled infection, other autoimmune disease, pregnancy or lactation was left out. Thyroid ultrasound, orbital computed tomography, clinical symptoms, and serum thyroxine and TRAb underpinned diagnoses. RNA transcripts served as the template for amplifying TCR beta CDR3 regions. An initial round of RT-PCR targeting the TCR CDR3 relied on the HTBI primer set. TCRdb re-derived calls from the multiplex PCR reads in MiXCR, one entry per CDR3 protein. The sample holds about 180,000 distinct CDR3 sequences, about 18% seen once. The trim removed 5 bases at V and 4 bases at J, leaving 11 bases unmatched. Germline CDR1 and CDR2: MNHNS and SASEGT. The CDR3 extends over 16 amino acids.

This receptor was taken from a woman aged 45-59 years with Graves' hyperthyroidism. This chain joins TRBV6-1 and TRBJ1-1, with 9 nucleotides matching TRBD1. The sequencing sample was made of blood. The CDR3 region is CASSIGQGRVSTEAFF. In DNA, the CDR3 is TGTGCCAGCAGTATCGGACAGGGGAGAGTGAGCACTGAAGCTTTCTTT.